The sequence of this T cell receptor beta chain was determined in a study of blood T cells in healthy people across ages. This clonotype has a count of ten or more. The CDR3 totals 14 residues. The ends lost 5 bases at V and 6 bases at J; junction bases unmatched: 6. In germline, CDR1 is SGHTA, CDR2 FQGNSA. Combining a sample-barcoded 5' primer with a J-beta primer mix, a second PCR ran for 7 to 11 cycles. TCRdb redid the calling of the 5' RACE reads with MiXCR, one entry per CDR3 protein. The sample consists of 800,000 to 950,000 distinct CDR3 sequences, under 35% of them appearing once. This sample also appeared in a second study, on T cells of mothers and their children.

Input material: blood. The chain links TRBV7-2 to TRBJ2-5, with 10 bases aligning to TRBD1. The receptor was derived from a middle-aged woman in good health. The CDR3 nucleotides are TGTGCCAGCAGCCCGACAGGGGGCTGGAAGACCCAGTACTTC. Its protein product is CASSPTGGWKTQYF. Complete variable domain (other parts from reference TRBV7-2 and TRBJ2-5): GAGVSQSPSNKVTEKGKDVELRCDPISGHTALYWYRQSLGQGLEFLIYFQGNSAPDKSGLPSDRFSAERTGGSVSTLTIQRTQQEDSAVYLCASSPTGGWKTQYFGPGTRLLVL.